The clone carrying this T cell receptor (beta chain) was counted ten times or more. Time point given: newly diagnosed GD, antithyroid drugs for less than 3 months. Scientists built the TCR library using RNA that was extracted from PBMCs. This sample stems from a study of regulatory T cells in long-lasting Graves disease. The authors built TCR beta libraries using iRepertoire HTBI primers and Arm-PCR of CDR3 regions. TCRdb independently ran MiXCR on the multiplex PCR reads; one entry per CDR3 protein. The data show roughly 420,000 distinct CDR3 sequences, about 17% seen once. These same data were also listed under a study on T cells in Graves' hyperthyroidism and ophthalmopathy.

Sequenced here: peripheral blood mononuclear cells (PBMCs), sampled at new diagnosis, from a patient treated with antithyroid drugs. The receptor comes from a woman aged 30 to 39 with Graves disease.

CDR3 nucleotides: TGCAGTGCTTTCCTCTGGCGGGAGAATTCCTACAATGAGCAGTTCTTC. This codes for CSAFLWRENSYNEQFF. The rearrangement joins TRBV20-1 to TRBJ2-1; TRBD2 matches 7 bases. This CDR3 has 16 amino acids. Unmatched junction bases numbered 11, after V lost 5 bases and J lost 1 base. CDR1 is DFQATT, CDR2 SNEGSKA, per germline (reference sequence).